Presented here are 26 T cell receptor beta chains from one specimen sequenced in a study of blood T cell repertoires in COVID-19. Sequencing used immunoSEQ multiplex PCR; TCRdb keeps in-frame clones, though not all of them. Of 150,000 to 200,000 clones listed, around 81% are singletons. The material sequenced was peripheral blood. The receptor source for this set is a man in his sixties or seventies with active or convalescent COVID-19.

The rearrangement uses TRBV5-1 and TRBJ2-5; 8 bases fit TRBD2. The V segment lost 9 bases and the J segment 1 base; nucleotides outside the gene matches: 8. The germline gives CDR1 SGHRS, CDR2 YFSETQ. The CDR3 loop spans 14 amino acids. The CDR3 nucleotides read TGCGCCACCAGAGCGGGAGTTGGCCAAGAGACCCAGTACTTC. Residues: CATRAGVGQETQYF.

The V gene is TRBV9, the J gene TRBJ1-1; 7 positions match TRBD1. V shed 4 bases and J 4 bases; nucleotides not matched to a gene: 10. CDR3 length equals 15 residues. The germline gives CDR1 SGDLS, CDR2 YYNGEE. The CDR3: CASSPGGLRTTEAFF. The CDR3 DNA follows: TGTGCCAGCAGCCCAGGGGGGTTAAGGACCACTGAAGCTTTCTTT. The full variable domain, completed using reference TRBV9 and TRBJ1-1, is DSGVTQTPKHLITATGQRVTLRCSPRSGDLSVYWYQQSLDQGLQFLIQYYNGEERAKGNILERFSAQQFPDLHSELNLSSLELGDSALYFCASSPGGLRTTEAFFGQGTRLTVV.

V usage is TRBV7-6 and J usage is TRBJ2-2, with TRBD2 identical over 10 bases. After removal of 5 bases from V and 0 bases from J, the junction contained 15 bases not matched to a gene. Per the germline V gene, CDR1 is SGHVS and CDR2 is FNYEAQ. The CDR3 has 20 residues. The CDR3 reads CASSTRLAGAALSNTGELFF. CDR3 in DNA: TGTGCCAGCAGCACCCGACTAGCGGGTGCGGCCCTTTCGAACACCGGGGAGCTGTTTTTT.

In nucleotides, the CDR3 is TGTGCCAGCAGCCCGGACAGGGGGCGGTGGGAGACCCAGTACTTC. Its translation: CASSPDRGRWETQYF. The chain recombines TRBV5-8 with TRBJ2-5; 11 nucleotides line up with TRBD1. The germline V gene encodes CDR1 SGHTS and CDR2 YDEGEE. Germline trimming cut 4 bases from V and 5 bases from J; bases unmatched to any gene: 7. This CDR3 has 15 amino acids.

The chain carries TRBV11-2 and TRBJ1-1; tentative D call: TRBD1 (5 bases). Between the trimmed V and J ends, which lost 5 bases and 1 base, there was a span of 14 bases. The germline V gene has CDR1 SGHAT and CDR2 FQNNGV. This CDR3 has 15 amino acids. The CDR3 DNA sequence: TGTGCCAGCAGCCCCCGGGGGGGTCAGAACACTGAAGCTTTCTTT. It codes for CASSPRGGQNTEAFF.

V usage is TRBV28 and J usage is TRBJ1-1; D unresolved. V lost 5 bases and J 2 bases, leaving 15 bases between the germline ends. Germline V gene sequence: CDR1 MDHEN, CDR2 SYDVKM. The CDR3 covers 15 residues. The CDR3 here is CASSLPRILNTEAFF. CDR3 sequence (DNA): TGTGCCAGCAGTCTCCCTCGGATACTAAACACTGAAGCTTTCTTT.

The V gene is TRBV7-6, the J gene TRBJ2-7; the match to TRBD1 covers 8 bases. The CDR3 loop spans 16 amino acids. V was pared by 7 bases and J by 0 bases, with 11 bases of the junction left unmatched. Germline V gene lookup returns CDR1 SGHVS and CDR2 FNYEAQ. The CDR3 nucleotides are TGTGCCAGCACCCCCCCCCAGGACAGGGACTCCTACGAGCAGTACTTC. Its translation is CASTPPQDRDSYEQYF.

V is TRBV11-2 and J is TRBJ2-7; 8 bases line up with TRBD2. The CDR3 is 16 residues long. Germline V CDR1 and CDR2: SGHAT, FQNNGV. Trimming at V came to 4 bases and at J to 2 bases, leaving 10 bases not matched to a gene. The CDR3 coding sequence is TGTGCCAGCAGCTCTCCGGGGGGGGCCAAAGCCTACGAGCAGTACTTC. Protein: CASSSPGGAKAYEQYF.

The chain carries TRBV4-1 and TRBJ2-2, with a weak D call TRBD1 (6 bases). The V gene lost 5 bases and the J gene lost 7 bases, with 17 bases spanning the gap. The CDR3 runs to 15 residues. The V gene's germline CDR1 is MGHRA and CDR2 YSYEKL. The CDR3 loop reads CASSDDKTGHGELFF. Here the CDR3 DNA reads TGCGCCAGCAGCGACGACAAAACAGGGCACGGGGAGCTGTTTTTT.

CDR3 sequence reads: CASSPPASTRNQPQHF. The CDR3 bases are TGTGCCAGCTCACCACCGGCCAGTACCCGCAATCAGCCCCAGCATTTT. The chain has TRBV18 and TRBJ1-5; D not certain. The CDR3 is 16 amino acids. Germline V gene data show CDR1 as KGHSH and CDR2 as LQKENI. The V and J ends lost 0 bases and 2 bases respectively, with 11 bases between them.

The chain couples TRBV3-1 (or the pseudogene TRBV3-2) to TRBJ1-1; TRBD1 might be the D (5 bases). V dropped 1 base and J dropped 6 bases, with 18 bases sitting between them. CDR3 length equals 16 residues. Germline CDR1 is LGHDT and CDR2 is YNNKEL (reference sequence). The CDR3 coding sequence is TGTGCCAGCAGCCAAGTTAACTTTCGGGGGTTCCCTGAAGCTTTCTTT. It codes for CASSQVNFRGFPEAFF.

This rearrangement joins TRBV4-3 to TRBJ2-1; D gene uncertain. The CDR3 loop spans 17 amino acids. Germline lookup yields CDR1 LGHNA and CDR2 YSLEER. V was shortened by 1 base and J by 0 bases, with 13 bases between the two germline ends. CDR3 loop: CASSQALGQVSYNEQFF. The CDR3 bases are TGCGCCAGCAGCCAAGCTCTGGGTCAGGTCTCCTACAATGAGCAGTTCTTC.

The rearrangement links TRBV29-1 to TRBJ1-1; perhaps TRBD1 as D (6 bases). Trimming removed 0 bases from V and 2 bases from J, with 7 bases in between. From germline, CDR1 is SQVTM and CDR2 ANQGSEA. The CDR3 loop spans 13 amino acids. CDR3 sequence reads: CSVEEGTNTEAFF. CDR3 bases: TGCAGCGTTGAAGAGGGGACAAACACTGAAGCTTTCTTT.

The chain carries TRBV4-3 and TRBJ1-2; weak D call: TRBD1 (5 bases). The germline V and J ends were trimmed by 1 base and 8 bases, with 14 bases remaining between them. Germline V gives CDR1 LGHNA, CDR2 YSLEER. The CDR3 sequence is 14 residues long. The CDR3 loop is CASSQARGGRGYTF. Written as DNA, the CDR3 is TGCGCCAGCAGCCAAGCCCGGGGGGGAAGAGGCTACACCTTC.

The chain combines TRBV11-2 with TRBJ1-1; D is ambiguous. Trimming removed 4 bases from V and 5 bases from J, with 17 bases in between. This CDR3 comprises 15 residues. Germline values: CDR1 SGHAT, CDR2 FQNNGV. CDR3 residues: CASSSDHSRWTEAFF. In DNA form, the CDR3 reads TGTGCCAGCAGCTCCGATCATTCTAGATGGACTGAAGCTTTCTTT.

The chain couples TRBV7-8 to TRBJ1-2; D call uncertain. The CDR3 length is 13 residues. The germline V gene encodes CDR1 SGHVS and CDR2 FQNEAQ. V gave up 4 bases and J gave up 4 bases, with 10 bases separating them. This chain's CDR3 is CASSSREGYGYTF. DNA for the CDR3: TGTGCCAGCAGCTCTCGAGAGGGCTATGGCTACACCTTC.

V is TRBV7-3 and J is TRBJ2-2; 7 nucleotides line up with TRBD1. This CDR3 has 14 amino acids. V trimming: 3 bases; J trimming: 5 bases; junction bases outside the gene matches: 3. Per the germline V gene, CDR1 is SGHTA and CDR2 is FQGTGA. The CDR3 spells CASSFDRETGELFF. Written as DNA, the CDR3 is TGTGCCAGCAGCTTTGACAGGGAAACCGGGGAGCTGTTTTTT.

The rearrangement links TRBV4-3 to TRBJ1-5; the D is unclear. In germline, CDR1 is LGHNA, CDR2 YSLEER. V lost 0 bases to trimming and J lost 4 bases, with 4 bases between them. This CDR3 is built from 13 residues. In DNA form, the CDR3 reads TGCGCCAGCAGCCAAGATCCTAATCAGCCCCAGCATTTT. Its translation is CASSQDPNQPQHF.

The J gene is TRBJ2-2, the V gene TRBV27, with 9 nucleotides matching TRBD2. Germline lookup yields CDR1 MNHEY and CDR2 SMNVEV (reference sequence). This CDR3 spans 17 amino acids. V was pared by 5 bases and J by 5 bases, with 12 bases of the junction left unmatched. The CDR3 is CASSALSAGGRTGELFF. The CDR3 coding sequence is TGTGCCAGCAGTGCCCTCTCGGCGGGAGGGAGGACCGGGGAGCTGTTTTTT.

The chain links TRBV6-4 to TRBJ1-5, with D possibly TRBD1 on 6 matching bases. The CDR3 contains 13 residues. V was shortened by 6 bases and J by 7 bases, with 13 bases between the two germline ends. The germline CDR1 and CDR2 sequences are MRHNA and SNTAGT. As DNA, the CDR3 is TGTGCCAGCAGCGCCGAGGGGGACCAGCCCCAGCATTTT. Translation: CASSAEGDQPQHF.

The CDR3 region is CASSLFRGDYEQYF. DNA of the CDR3: TGTGCCAGCAGTTTATTCAGGGGCGACTACGAGCAGTACTTC. The chain has TRBV28 and TRBJ2-7; a weak D match, TRBD1 (6 bases). The CDR3 totals 14 residues. V dropped 1 base and J dropped 3 bases, with 10 bases sitting between them. Germline CDR1 is MDHEN and CDR2 is SYDVKM.

This chain links TRBV28 with TRBJ2-1; TRBD2 matches 14 bases. Trimming took 1 base from V and 9 from J; bases not matched to a gene: 5. This CDR3 has 16 amino acids. Germline values: CDR1 MDHEN, CDR2 SYDVKM. Written as DNA, the CDR3 is TGTGCCAGCAGTTTATTAGGGACTAGCGGGAGCTCTGAGCAGTTCTTC. Protein: CASSLLGTSGSSEQFF.

The chain recombines TRBV18 with TRBJ2-7, with 8 bases matching TRBD1. V lost 5 bases to trimming and J lost 2 bases; unmatched junction nucleotides: 14. The CDR3 is made up of 17 amino acids. Germline V gives CDR1 KGHSH, CDR2 LQKENI. CDR3 amino acids: CASSSYQDREFPYEQYF. Here the CDR3 DNA reads TGTGCCAGCTCATCTTACCAGGACAGGGAGTTCCCCTACGAGCAGTACTTC.

This rearrangement joins TRBV6-2 or TRBV6-3 to TRBJ2-1, with TRBD2 matching over 13 bases. V lost 2 bases and J lost 6; bases outside the gene matches: 13. There are 19 residues in the CDR3. Germline V gene data show CDR1 as MNHEY and CDR2 as SVGEGT. CDR3 coding DNA: TGTGCCAGCAGTTACGGTCCAACTAGCGGGAGGGCCGGTCTCAATGAGCAGTTCTTC. This gives the protein CASSYGPTSGRAGLNEQFF.

J is TRBJ2-3 and V is TRBV7-2; 8 positions agree with TRBD2. In germline, CDR1 is SGHTA, CDR2 FQGNSA. The V gene end was trimmed by 4 bases and the J gene end by 6 bases; junction bases not matched to a gene: 12. This CDR3 is 16 amino acids long. This CDR3 reads CASSSRTSGGGDTQYF. CDR3 sequence (DNA): TGTGCCAGCAGCTCCCGCACGAGCGGGGGTGGGGATACGCAGTATTTT.

In this sample, this clone turned up once. The genes are TRBV30 and TRBJ2-7; no clear D. CDR1 is GTSNPN, CDR2 SVGIG, per germline (reference sequence). With 0 bases removed from V and 6 bases from J, the gap between germline ends came to 9 bases. The CDR3 is 12 amino acids. The CDR3 coding sequence is TGTGCCTGGAGTGTAGGCGGATCCGAGCAGTACTTC. Its protein is CAWSVGGSEQYF.